Each of the 14 T cell receptor beta chains below was sequenced from the same sample in a study of CXCR3-negative and CXCR3-positive naive CD8 T cells. The study, taken as a whole, reports: When CXCR3-positive naive cells were set against CXCR3-negative naive cells, the former had more hydrophobic TRB CDR3s.

Their antigens are not known. The libraries of TRB cDNA were prepared using 5' RACE with UMI labels. Each CDR3 protein gets one entry in TCRdb, which reprocessed the 5' RACE reads and gives no DNA. The sample holds some 130,000 distinct CDR3 sequences. Sequenced material: naive CXCR3+ CD8+ T cells from blood. Subset of the sample: CD45RO-CCR7+CD27+CD95- naive CD8+ T cells expressing CXCR3 (TNR3+). The receptors were gathered from a human donor in good health. Some clones in this sample may be carry-over from other donors' samples.

The genes are TRBV29-1 and TRBJ1-1; TCRdb designates TRBD1, a call that cannot be tested without DNA. From germline, CDR1 is SQVTM and CDR2 ANQGSEA. The CDR3 length is 12 residues. CDR3 sequence: CSAPGQNTEAFF.

The V and J genes are TRBV7-3 and TRBJ2-7. CDR1 and CDR2 from the germline V gene are SGHTA and FQGTGA. The CDR3 consists of 15 residues. CDR3 protein: CASSLQVIGPNEQYF.

The chain is built from TRBV5-6 and TRBJ2-1; TCRdb's D call of TRBD1 is untestable without DNA. The CDR3 totals 15 residues. Germline V gene sequence: CDR1 SGHDT, CDR2 YYEEEE. The chain's CDR3 is CASNHPGTPYNEQFF. The variable domain in full, completed from reference TRBV5-6 and TRBJ2-1, reads DAGVTQSPTHLIKTRGQQVTLRCSPKSGHDTVSWYQQALGQGPQFIFQYYEEEERQRGNFPDRFSGHQFPNYSSELNVNALLLGDSALYLCASNHPGTPYNEQFFGPGTRLTVL.

The chain is built from TRBV5-1 and TRBJ2-2; TCRdb returns TRBD1, unconfirmable since there is no DNA. CDR3 length: 16 residues. The germline V gene has CDR1 SGHRS and CDR2 YFSETQ. This chain's CDR3 is CASSPRDRTTTGELFF.

The J gene is TRBJ2-2, the V gene TRBV12-3 or TRBV12-4. The CDR3 is 14 amino acids. The CDR3 is CASSLRGGTGELFF.

This chain links TRBV5-4 with TRBJ2-5; TCRdb reports TRBD2, a call that lacks DNA to check it against. The CDR3 runs 15 residues. Germline V CDR1 and CDR2: SGHNT, YYREEE (reference sequence). The CDR3 is CASSRGGPSTETQYF.

The chain has TRBV29-1 and TRBJ2-1. The CDR3 has 13 amino acids. Germline V gene data show CDR1 as SQVTM and CDR2 as ANQGSEA. The CDR3: CSVVSRFDRVQFF.

The chain couples TRBV3-1 to TRBJ2-1. This CDR3 comprises 13 residues. The germline gives CDR1 LGHDT, CDR2 YNNKEL (reference sequence). This CDR3 is CASSLPDYNEQFF.

This chain connects TRBV9 to TRBJ2-5; TCRdb proposes TRBD2, but this gene call is untestable without DNA. There are 16 residues in the CDR3. In germline, CDR1 is SGDLS, CDR2 YYNGEE. The CDR3 reads CASSARLPGRQETQYF. The whole variable domain, filled in from reference TRBV9 and TRBJ2-5, reads DSGVTQTPKHLITATGQRVTLRCSPRSGDLSVYWYQQSLDQGLQFLIQYYNGEERAKGNILERFSAQQFPDLHSELNLSSLELGDSALYFCASSARLPGRQETQYFGPGTRLLVL.

The chain links TRBV12-3 or TRBV12-4 to TRBJ2-7. CDR3 length equals 14 residues. The CDR3 is CASSLAESSYEQYF.

The chain couples TRBV9 to TRBJ2-3; TCRdb outputs TRBD1, but without DNA this stays unchecked. CDR1 is SGDLS and CDR2 is YYNGEE in the germline V gene. This CDR3 is 15 amino acids long. CDR3 sequence reads: CASSVGGALADTQYF.

The chain carries TRBV7-9 and TRBJ1-1; TCRdb gives TRBD1 as the D gene, but with no DNA this cannot be confirmed. CDR3 length: 17 residues. Looked up from germline, CDR1 is SEHNR and CDR2 is FQNEAQ (reference sequence). CDR3 residues: CASSSLDRDFGDTEAFF.

The rearrangement joins TRBV27 to TRBJ2-1; without DNA, the TCRdb call of TRBD2 cannot be checked. Germline lookup yields CDR1 MNHEY and CDR2 SMNVEV (reference sequence). This CDR3 is built from 16 residues. The CDR3 is CASSPLLLEGINEQFF.

The chain has TRBV3-1 and TRBJ2-3. The CDR3 covers 13 residues. CDR1 LGHDT and CDR2 YNNKEL come from the germline V gene (reference sequence). This CDR3 reads CASSQDLLDTQYF.